This is a list of T cell receptor beta chains from one sample in a study of tumor-infiltrating lymphocytes in primary liver carcinoma. Via MiXCR, TCRdb re-called the multiplex PCR reads, giving one row per CDR3 protein. The sample yields some 43,000 distinct CDR3 sequences, roughly 70% seen once. Input material: liver tumor tissue from sampling region 5. Source of these receptors: a man aged 40-49 years with primary liver carcinoma and hepatitis B virus infection. CDR3s include the opening cysteine and the closing phenylalanine or tryptophan. A D gene is named only where the DNA matches it firmly. Size values are once, few and many counts, or a class for expanded clones, and some rows have none.

>16|TRBJ1-6|TRBV6-1|.|.
TGTGCCAGCAGTGAACTCTATGCAGGCTTAGATTCACCCCTCCACTTT
CASSELYAGLDSPLHF
>16|TRBJ2-7|TRBV12-3/TRBV12-4|.|.
TGTGCCAGCAGTTCCACAGAGGCCTCAGGCAACTACGAACAGTACTTC
CASSSTEASGNYEQYF
>16|TRBJ2-5|TRBV5-1|.|TRBD2
TGCACCAGCAGCCCCCTAACGGGAGGATCACAAGAGACCCAGTACTTC
CTSSPLTGGSQETQYF
>16|TRBJ2-3|TRBV7-2|.|TRBD2
TGTGCCACTACCAGCGGGACTAGCGGGAGGTTGGATACGCAGTATTTT
CATTSGTSGRLDTQYF
>14|TRBJ2-1|TRBV7-6|.|.
TGTGCCAGCAGCTTAACCGCTGGGGGTAATAAGCAGTTCTTC
CASSLTAGGNKQFF
>14|TRBJ1-1|TRBV6-1|.|.
TGTACCAGCGAAAAGGTGGGACTGAACACTGAAGCTTTCTTT
CTSEKVGLNTEAFF
>13|TRBJ2-1|TRBV18|few|.
TGTGCCAGCTCACCACCGTCCCTTCGTCAGCAGTTCTTC
CASSPPSLRQQFF
>14|TRBJ2-5|TRBV4-1|.|.
TGCGCCAGCGGCCAAGACCCTTCAGCAGGGGCCCAGTACTTC
CASGQDPSAGAQYF
>13|TRBJ2-7|TRBV5-1|many|TRBD2
TGCGCCAGCAGCTTCGCGACTAGCGACGAGCAGTACTTC
CASSFATSDEQYF
>14|TRBJ1-4|TRBV28|once|.
TGTGCCAGCAGTTTATCAGGAGAGCGGGATAAACTGTTGTTT
CASSLSGERDKLLF
>14|TRBJ2-1|TRBV29-1|once|TRBD2
TGTAGCGCTGGGGGGGGACTGAACTACAGTGAGCAGTTCTTC
CSAGGGLNYSEQFF
>15|TRBJ1-1|TRBV12-3/TRBV12-4|medium-sized|.
TGTGCCAGCAGTTTCGGAACTGTCCCGAACACTGAAGCTTTCTTT
CASSFGTVPNTEAFF
>18|TRBJ2-4|TRBV28|.|TRBD2
TGTTCTTGCTGCCGGGGACTAGCGATCCTCCTAGCCAAAAACATTCAGTACTTC
CSCCRGLAILLAKNIQYF
>16|TRBJ2-1|TRBV7-3|.|.
TGTGCCAGCAGCCAAGGAGTCGGGAAAGGGGCTAATGAGCAGTTCTTC
CASSQGVGKGANEQFF
>14|TRBJ1-3|TRBV11-2|.|.
TGTGCCGGCGGCTTGACCTCGCCTGGAAACACCATATATTTT
CAGGLTSPGNTIYF
>14|TRBJ2-3|TRBV6-1|.|TRBD2
TGTGCCAGCAGTGAACGGGGGGTCCCAGGTACGCAGTATTTC
CASSERGVPGTQYF
>16|TRBJ2-7|TRBV6-1|.|TRBD2
TGTGCCAGCAGTGATTCGCAACTAGCGGGAGCAGGCGAGCAGTACTTC
CASSDSQLAGAGEQYF
>15|TRBJ1-5|TRBV29-1|many|.
TGCAGCGTTGACGAAAAAGGGGTTCCCAATCAGCCCCAGCATTTT
CSVDEKGVPNQPQHF
>12|TRBJ1-1|TRBV12-5|.|.
TGTGTTAGTGGTTTGGAAGGGTCACCACCCACCTTT
CVSGLEGSPPTF
>12|TRBJ2-1|TRBV7-3|few|.
TGTGCCAGCAGCCGTACAGTGGATGAGCAGTTCTTC
CASSRTVDEQFF
>12|TRBJ1-4|TRBV25-1|few|.
TGTGCCAGCAGTGACTCGGGGCGGCCACTGTTTTTT
CASSDSGRPLFF
>14|TRBJ2-3|TRBV12-3/TRBV12-4|.|.
TGTGCCAGTAGTTTCCGGAGTAGAACAGATACGCAGTATTTT
CASSFRSRTDTQYF
>11|TRBJ2-2|TRBV11-3|.|.
TGTGGCAGCAACTTACACGGGGAGCTGTTTTTT
CGSNLHGELFF
>13|TRBJ2-4|TRBV29-1|.|.
TGCAGCGTTGCCCCGCAGGTTAAAAACACTCAGTACTTC
CSVAPQVKNTQYF
>13|TRBJ2-3|TRBV2|few|.
TGTGCCAGCAGGGCAGGACTCACAGATACGCAGTATTTT
CASRAGLTDTQYF
>14|TRBJ2-7|TRBV28|many|.
TGTGCCAGCACGGCCCCCGGGGGGCTAGGGGAGCAGTACTTC
CASTAPGGLGEQYF
>15|TRBJ1-1|TRBV24-1|many|.
TGTGCCACCAGTGATCCCTCGGGCGGGGGCACTGAAGCTTTCTTT
CATSDPSGGGTEAFF
>16|TRBJ2-5|TRBV11-2|.|TRBD2
TGTGCCAGTAGCGACCCCGGGACTAGCGGGACCGGGACCCAGTACTTC
CASSDPGTSGTGTQYF
>16|TRBJ2-3|TRBV30|many|TRBD2
TGTGCCTGGAGTAAGGGACTAGCGGGAGATACAGATACGCAGTATTTT
CAWSKGLAGDTDTQYF
>12|TRBJ2-7|TRBV11-2|.|.
TGTGCCAGCAGCTTTCGCAGGGACGAGCAGTACTTC
CASSFRRDEQYF
>17|TRBJ1-1|TRBV29-1|.|TRBD1
TGCAGCGTAACCAGGGACAGGGTTACGGCAGGGAACTCTGAAGCTTTCTTT
CSVTRDRVTAGNSEAFF
>13|TRBJ1-1|TRBV10-3|many|.
TGTGCCATCAGTAGAACAGGTGACACTGAAGCTTTCTTT
CAISRTGDTEAFF
>16|TRBJ2-1|TRBV13|once|.
TGTGCCGGCACGCCAAGGGAACAGACTTCCTACAATGAGCAGTTCTTC
CAGTPREQTSYNEQFF
>13|TRBJ2-5|TRBV20-1|.|TRBD1
TGCAGTGCTAGTCTCAGGGGGCTGGAGACCCAGTACTTC
CSASLRGLETQYF
>14|TRBJ1-5|TRBV21-1|few|.
TGTGTCAGCAGCAAATTTTTTAGCAATCAGCCCCAGCATTTT
CVSSKFFSNQPQHF
>12|TRBJ2-3|TRBV7-9|.|.
TGTGCCAGCAACTCGGAATCAGATACGCAGTGTTTT
CASNSESDTQCF
>13|TRBJ2-3|TRBV6-2/TRBV6-3|few|TRBD2
TGTGCCAGCAGTTGGGGACTAGTGAATACGCAGTATTTT
CASSWGLVNTQYF
>16|TRBJ2-1|TRBV11-2|.|.
TGTGGCAGCAGCTCGGATATCGGAGTAGCCATGGGTGAGCAGTTCTTC
CGSSSDIGVAMGEQFF
>14|TRBJ2-3|TRBV11-2|.|.
TGCGCCAGCAGCTTTCGGGACGACACAGATACGCAGTATTTT
CASSFRDDTDTQYF
>14|TRBJ1-5|TRBV12-3/TRBV12-4|many|.
TGTGCCAGCAGTTTTGGGCAGGGCGAGGGGCCCCAGCATTTT
CASSFGQGEGPQHF